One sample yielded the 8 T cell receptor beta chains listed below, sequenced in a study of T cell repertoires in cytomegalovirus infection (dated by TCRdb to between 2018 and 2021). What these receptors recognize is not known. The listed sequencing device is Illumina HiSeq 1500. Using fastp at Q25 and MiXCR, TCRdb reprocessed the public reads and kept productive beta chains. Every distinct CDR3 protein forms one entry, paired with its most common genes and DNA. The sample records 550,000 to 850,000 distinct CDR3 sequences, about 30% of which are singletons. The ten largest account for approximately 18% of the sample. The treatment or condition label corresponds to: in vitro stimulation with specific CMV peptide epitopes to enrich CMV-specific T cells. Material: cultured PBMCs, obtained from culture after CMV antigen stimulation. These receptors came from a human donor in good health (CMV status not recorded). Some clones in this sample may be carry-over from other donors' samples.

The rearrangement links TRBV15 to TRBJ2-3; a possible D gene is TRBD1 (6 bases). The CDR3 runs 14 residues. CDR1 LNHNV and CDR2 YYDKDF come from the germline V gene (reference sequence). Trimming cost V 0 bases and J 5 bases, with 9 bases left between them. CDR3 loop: CATSREQGRDTQYF. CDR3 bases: TGTGCCACCAGCAGAGAACAGGGACGAGATACGCAGTATTTT. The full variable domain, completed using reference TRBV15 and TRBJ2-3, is DAMVIQNPRYQVTQFGKPVTLSCSQTLNHNVMYWYQQKSSQAPKLLFHYYDKDFNNEADTPDNFQSRRPNTSFCFLDIRSPGLGDTAMYLCATSREQGRDTQYFGPGTRLTVL.

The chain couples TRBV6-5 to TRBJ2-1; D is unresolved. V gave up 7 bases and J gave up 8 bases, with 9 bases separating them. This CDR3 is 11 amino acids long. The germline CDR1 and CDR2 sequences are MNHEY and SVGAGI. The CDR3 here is CASTLLDEQFF. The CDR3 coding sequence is TGTGCCAGCACCCTCCTGGATGAGCAGTTCTTC.

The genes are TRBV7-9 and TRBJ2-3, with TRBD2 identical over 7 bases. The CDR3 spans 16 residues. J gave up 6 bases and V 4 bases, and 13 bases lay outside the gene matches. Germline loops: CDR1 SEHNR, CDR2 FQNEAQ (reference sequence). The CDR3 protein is CASSSPGKRGGDTQYF. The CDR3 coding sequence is TGTGCCAGCAGCTCCCCCGGCAAGCGGGGAGGGGATACGCAGTATTTT.

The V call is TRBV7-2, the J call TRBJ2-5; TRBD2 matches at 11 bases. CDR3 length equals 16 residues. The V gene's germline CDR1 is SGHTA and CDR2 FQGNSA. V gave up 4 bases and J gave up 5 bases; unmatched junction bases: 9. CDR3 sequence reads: CASSSRRLAGRETQYF. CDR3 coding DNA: TGTGCCAGCAGCTCCCGCCGACTAGCGGGGAGGGAGACCCAGTACTTC.

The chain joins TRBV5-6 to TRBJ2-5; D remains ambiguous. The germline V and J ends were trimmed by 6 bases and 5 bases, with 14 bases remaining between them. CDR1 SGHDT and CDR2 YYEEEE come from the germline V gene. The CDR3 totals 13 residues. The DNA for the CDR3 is TGTGCCAGCACAGGAATTTTCGCGGAGACCCAGTACTTC. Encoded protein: CASTGIFAETQYF.

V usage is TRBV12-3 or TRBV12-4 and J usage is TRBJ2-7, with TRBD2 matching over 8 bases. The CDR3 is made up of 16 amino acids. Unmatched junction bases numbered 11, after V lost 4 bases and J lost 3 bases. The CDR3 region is CASSSPGLAGIYEQYF. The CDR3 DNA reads TGTGCCAGCAGTTCCCCAGGCTTAGCGGGAATCTACGAGCAGTACTTC.

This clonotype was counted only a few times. CDR3 DNA sequence: TGTGCCAGCAGCGCACTGTCGGTAGACATATATTTT. Residues: CASSALSVDIYF. The chain carries TRBV7-9 and TRBJ1-3; no definite D call. This CDR3 region has 12 residues. The germline CDR1 and CDR2 sequences are SEHNR and FQNEAQ (reference sequence). V dropped 5 bases and J dropped 12 bases, with 14 bases sitting between them. Full variable domain (remainder filled in from reference TRBV7-9 and TRBJ1-3): DTGVSQNPRHKITKRGQNVTFRCDPISEHNRLYWYRQTLGQGPEFLTYFQNEAQLEKSRLLSDRFSAERPKGSFSTLEIQRTEQGDSAMYLCASSALSVDIYFGEGSWLTVV.

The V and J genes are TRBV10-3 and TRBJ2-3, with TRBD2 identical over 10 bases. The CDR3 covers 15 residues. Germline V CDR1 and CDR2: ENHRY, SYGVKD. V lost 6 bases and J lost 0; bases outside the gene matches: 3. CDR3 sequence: CAIRGAGGSTDTQYF. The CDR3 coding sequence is TGTGCCATCAGAGGAGCGGGAGGGAGCACAGATACGCAGTATTTT.